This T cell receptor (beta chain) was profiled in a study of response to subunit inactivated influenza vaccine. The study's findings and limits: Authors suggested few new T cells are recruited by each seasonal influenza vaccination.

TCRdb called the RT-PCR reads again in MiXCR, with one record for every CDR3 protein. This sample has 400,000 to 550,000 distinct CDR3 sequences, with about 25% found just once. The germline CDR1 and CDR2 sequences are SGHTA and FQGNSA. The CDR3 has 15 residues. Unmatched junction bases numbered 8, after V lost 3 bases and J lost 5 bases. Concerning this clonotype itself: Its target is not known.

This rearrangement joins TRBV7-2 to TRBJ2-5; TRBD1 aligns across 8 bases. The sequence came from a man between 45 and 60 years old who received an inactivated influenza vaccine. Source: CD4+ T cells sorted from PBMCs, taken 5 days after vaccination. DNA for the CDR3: TGTGCCAGCAGCTTTAGGACAGGGCTTTTGGAGACCCAGTACTTC. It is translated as CASSFRTGLLETQYF.